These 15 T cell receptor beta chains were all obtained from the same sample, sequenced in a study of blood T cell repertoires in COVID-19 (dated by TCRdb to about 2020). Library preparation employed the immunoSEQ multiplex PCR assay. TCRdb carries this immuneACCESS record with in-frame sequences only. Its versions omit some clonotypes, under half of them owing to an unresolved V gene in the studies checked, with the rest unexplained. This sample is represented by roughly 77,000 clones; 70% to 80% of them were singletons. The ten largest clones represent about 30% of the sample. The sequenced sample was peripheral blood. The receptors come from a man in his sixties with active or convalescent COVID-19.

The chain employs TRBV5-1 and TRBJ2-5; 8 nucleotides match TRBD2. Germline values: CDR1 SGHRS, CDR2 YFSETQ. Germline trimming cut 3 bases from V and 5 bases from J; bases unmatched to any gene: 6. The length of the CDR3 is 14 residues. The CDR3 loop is CASSSGGAGETQYF. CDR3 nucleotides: TGCGCCAGCAGCTCCGGGGGGGCTGGGGAGACCCAGTACTTC.

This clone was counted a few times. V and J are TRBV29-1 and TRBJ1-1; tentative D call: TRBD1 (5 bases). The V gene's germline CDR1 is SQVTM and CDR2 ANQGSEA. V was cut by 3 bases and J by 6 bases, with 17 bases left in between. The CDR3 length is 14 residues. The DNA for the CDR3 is TGCAGCGTTGATTCTACTGGGGGAGGGCCTGAAGCTTTCTTT. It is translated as CSVDSTGGGPEAFF.

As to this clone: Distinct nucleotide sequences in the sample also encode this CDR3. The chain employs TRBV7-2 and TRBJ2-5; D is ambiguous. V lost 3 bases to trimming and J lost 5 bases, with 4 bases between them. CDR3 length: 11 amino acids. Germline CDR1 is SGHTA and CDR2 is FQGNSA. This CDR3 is CASSFLETQYF. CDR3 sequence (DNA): TGTGCCAGCAGCTTCCTGGAGACCCAGTACTTC.

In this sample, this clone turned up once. CDR3 nucleotides: TGTGCCTGGAGTCCTGGGGGCCTCTATAATTCACCCCTCCACTTT. This encodes CAWSPGGLYNSPLHF. The rearrangement joins TRBV30 to TRBJ1-6; maybe TRBD1 (6 bases). The germline V gene encodes CDR1 GTSNPN and CDR2 SVGIG (reference sequence). Trimming took off 2 bases at V and 3 bases at J, with 11 bases between the two ends. The CDR3 runs to 15 residues. The whole variable domain, filled in from reference TRBV30 and TRBJ1-6, reads SQTIHQWPATLVQPVGSPLSLECTVEGTSNPNLYWYRQAAGRGLQLLFYSVGIGQISSEVPQNLSASRPQDRQFILSSKKLLLSDSGFYLCAWSPGGLYNSPLHFGNGTRLTVT.

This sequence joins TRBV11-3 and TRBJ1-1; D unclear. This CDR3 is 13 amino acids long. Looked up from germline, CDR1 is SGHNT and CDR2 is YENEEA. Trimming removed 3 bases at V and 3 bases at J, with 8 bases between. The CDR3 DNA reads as TGTGCCAGCAGCTTGGGAGACGACACTGAAGCTTTCTTT. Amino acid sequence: CASSLGDDTEAFF.

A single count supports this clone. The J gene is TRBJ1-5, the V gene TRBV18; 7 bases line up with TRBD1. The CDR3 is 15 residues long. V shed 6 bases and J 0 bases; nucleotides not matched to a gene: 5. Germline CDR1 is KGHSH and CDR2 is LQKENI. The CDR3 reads CASSQGQFSNQPQHF. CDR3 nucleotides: TGTGCCAGCTCCCAGGGACAGTTTAGCAATCAGCCCCAGCATTTT.

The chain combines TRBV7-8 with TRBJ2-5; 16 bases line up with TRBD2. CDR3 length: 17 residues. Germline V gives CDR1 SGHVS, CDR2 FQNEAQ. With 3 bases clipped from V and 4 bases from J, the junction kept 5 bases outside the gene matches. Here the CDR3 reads CASSLGLAGGLGETQYF. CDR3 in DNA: TGTGCCAGCAGCTTGGGACTAGCGGGGGGGCTAGGAGAGACCCAGTACTTC.

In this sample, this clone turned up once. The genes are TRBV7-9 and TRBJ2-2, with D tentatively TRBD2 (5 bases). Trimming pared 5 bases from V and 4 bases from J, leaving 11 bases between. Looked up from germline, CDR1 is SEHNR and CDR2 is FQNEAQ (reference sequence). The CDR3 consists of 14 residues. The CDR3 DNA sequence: TGTGCCAGCAGCACCCTAGCCGCCACCGGGGAGCTGTTTTTT. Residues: CASSTLAATGELFF. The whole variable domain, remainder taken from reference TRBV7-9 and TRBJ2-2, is DTGVSQNPRHKITKRGQNVTFRCDPISEHNRLYWYRQTLGQGPEFLTYFQNEAQLEKSRLLSDRFSAERPKGSFSTLEIQRTEQGDSAMYLCASSTLAATGELFFGEGSRLTVL.

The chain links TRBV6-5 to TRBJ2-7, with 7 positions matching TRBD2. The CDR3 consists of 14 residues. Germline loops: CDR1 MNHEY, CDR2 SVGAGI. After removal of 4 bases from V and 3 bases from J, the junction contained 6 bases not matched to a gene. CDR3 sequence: CASSSSGRHYEQYF. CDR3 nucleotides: TGTGCCAGCAGTTCTAGCGGCCGCCACTACGAGCAGTACTTC.

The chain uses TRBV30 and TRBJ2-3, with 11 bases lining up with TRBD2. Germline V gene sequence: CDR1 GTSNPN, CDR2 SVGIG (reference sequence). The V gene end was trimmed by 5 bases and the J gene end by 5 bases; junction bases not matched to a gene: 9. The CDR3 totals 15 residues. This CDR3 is CAWHGPSGGIDTQYF. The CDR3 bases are TGTGCCTGGCATGGGCCTAGCGGGGGGATAGATACGCAGTATTTT.

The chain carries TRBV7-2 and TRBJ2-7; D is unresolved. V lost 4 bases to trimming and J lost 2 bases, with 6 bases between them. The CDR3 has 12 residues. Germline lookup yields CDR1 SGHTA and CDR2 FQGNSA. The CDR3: CASSSSAYEQYF. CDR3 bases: TGTGCCAGCAGCTCCTCCGCCTACGAGCAGTACTTC.

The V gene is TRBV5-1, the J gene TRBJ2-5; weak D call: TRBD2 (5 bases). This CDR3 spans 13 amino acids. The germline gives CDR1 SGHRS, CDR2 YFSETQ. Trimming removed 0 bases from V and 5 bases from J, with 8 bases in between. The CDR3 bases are TGCGCCAGCAGCTTGGGGGAGAGGGAGACCCAGTACTTC. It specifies CASSLGERETQYF.

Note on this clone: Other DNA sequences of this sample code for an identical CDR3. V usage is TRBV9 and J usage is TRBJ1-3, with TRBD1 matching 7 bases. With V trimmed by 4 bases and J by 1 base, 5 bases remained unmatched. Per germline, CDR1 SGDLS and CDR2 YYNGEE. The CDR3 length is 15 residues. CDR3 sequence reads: CASSPGTASGNTIYF. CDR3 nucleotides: TGTGCCAGCAGCCCCGGGACAGCGTCTGGAAACACCATATATTTT. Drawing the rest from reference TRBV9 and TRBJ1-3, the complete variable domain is DSGVTQTPKHLITATGQRVTLRCSPRSGDLSVYWYQQSLDQGLQFLIQYYNGEERAKGNILERFSAQQFPDLHSELNLSSLELGDSALYFCASSPGTASGNTIYFGEGSWLTVV.

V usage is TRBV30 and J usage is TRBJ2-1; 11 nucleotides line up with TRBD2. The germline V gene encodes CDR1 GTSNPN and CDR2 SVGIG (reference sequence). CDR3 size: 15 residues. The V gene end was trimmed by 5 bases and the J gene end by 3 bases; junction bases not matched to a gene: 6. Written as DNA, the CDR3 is TGTGCCTGGGCAACCGGGACTAGCGGCTACAATGAGCAGTTCTTC. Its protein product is CAWATGTSGYNEQFF.

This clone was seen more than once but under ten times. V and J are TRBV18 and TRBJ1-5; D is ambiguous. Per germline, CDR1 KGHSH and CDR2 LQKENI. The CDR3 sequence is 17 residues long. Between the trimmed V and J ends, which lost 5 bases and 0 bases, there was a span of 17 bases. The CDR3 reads CASSTTPGHSSNQPQHF. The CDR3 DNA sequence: TGTGCCAGCTCAACGACACCTGGGCACAGTAGCAATCAGCCCCAGCATTTT.